The sequence of this T cell receptor beta chain was determined in a study of neoadjuvant nivolumab and ipilimumab in lung cancer. Study-level background: The combination arm added day-1 ipilimumab 1 mg/kg to nivolumab 3 mg/kg on days 1, 15, 29.

Regarding the study as a whole: From pretherapy to surgery, tumor richness and clonality rose with dual therapy.

The assay was immunoSEQ multiplex PCR, and TCRdb's table has in-frame clones only and misses some. The profile shows around 4,700 clones, 70% to 80% of them singletons. This clone has just a few counts. Its antigen is as yet unknown. V was shortened by 5 bases and J by 9 bases, with 11 bases between the two germline ends. Germline values: CDR1 SQVTM, CDR2 ANQGSEA. The CDR3 has 11 amino acids. The sequence derives from an adult with non-small cell lung cancer. Some clones in this sample may be carry-over from other donors' samples. The chain is built from TRBV29-1 and TRBJ2-1; D remains ambiguous. This material consisted of normal lung tissue adjacent to the tumor, taken after neoadjuvant nivolumab, alone or with ipilimumab, at or shortly before surgery. The CDR3 region is CSVIFVLEQFF. The CDR3 DNA reads as TGCAGCGTTATATTTGTCCTTGAGCAGTTCTTC.